The rows below give T cell receptor beta chains drawn from one sample of a study of T cell responses to AZD1222 COVID-19 vaccine. Data came from immunoSEQ multiplex PCR; TCRdb stores just in-frame clones and leaves some out. Here the sample spans about 110,000 clones, about 90% being singletons. The specimen was peripheral blood, collected on day 0 of AZD1222 vaccination. These TCRs come from an adult in good health. The CDR3 runs from the conserved cysteine through the conserved F or W. Each record gives: CDR3 protein, J gene, clone size, V gene. Not all rows give a size; the values are once, few, many and, for expanded clones, a class.

CDR3 protein: CASSYTRGNYGYTF
J gene: TRBJ1-2
clone size: NA
V gene: TRBV6-2/TRBV6-3

CDR3 protein: CASSLQLGTARVQNKTNGYTF
J gene: TRBJ1-2
clone size: NA
V gene: TRBV28

CDR3 protein: CASSFGGSGANVLTF
J gene: TRBJ2-6
clone size: NA
V gene: TRBV7-6

CDR3 protein: CASSLQRGDTDTQYF
J gene: TRBJ2-3
clone size: NA
V gene: TRBV4-2

CDR3 protein: CASSRDRGTYEQYF
J gene: TRBJ2-7
clone size: once
V gene: TRBV6-5

CDR3 protein: CASTRDRAYNEQFF
J gene: TRBJ2-1
clone size: NA
V gene: TRBV7-2

CDR3 protein: CASSVADRGEDNQPQHF
J gene: TRBJ1-5
clone size: NA
V gene: TRBV5-1

CDR3 protein: CASTLTGVGEKLFF
J gene: TRBJ1-4
clone size: once
V gene: TRBV2

CDR3 protein: CAISESSSNQPQHF
J gene: TRBJ1-5
clone size: NA
V gene: TRBV10-3

CDR3 protein: CASRFSNEQFF
J gene: TRBJ2-1
clone size: NA
V gene: TRBV5-6

CDR3 protein: CASKATGPTDTQYF
J gene: TRBJ2-3
clone size: NA
V gene: TRBV5-4

CDR3 protein: CASSRNRVVTEAFF
J gene: TRBJ1-1
clone size: NA
V gene: TRBV5-5

CDR3 protein: CASSLGRGSPLHF
J gene: TRBJ1-6
clone size: NA
V gene: TRBV5-1

CDR3 protein: CASSEDSLSYEQYF
J gene: TRBJ2-7
clone size: NA
V gene: TRBV6-2/TRBV6-3

CDR3 protein: CASSDSGANNEKLFF
J gene: TRBJ1-4
clone size: NA
V gene: TRBV9

CDR3 protein: CASSQITSSGELFF
J gene: TRBJ2-2
clone size: NA
V gene: TRBV4-3

CDR3 protein: CASSLVGRYEQYF
J gene: TRBJ2-7
clone size: NA
V gene: TRBV5-8

CDR3 protein: CASSSPTGRRGTEAFF
J gene: TRBJ1-1
clone size: NA
V gene: TRBV7-9

CDR3 protein: CSATPHYGYTF
J gene: TRBJ1-2
clone size: NA
V gene: TRBV20-1

CDR3 protein: CASSALQGADEKLFF
J gene: TRBJ1-4
clone size: NA
V gene: TRBV25-1

CDR3 protein: CASSLDGVFGNTIYF
J gene: TRBJ1-3
clone size: once
V gene: TRBV7-2

CDR3 protein: CASSQDQSGRGRYEQYF
J gene: TRBJ2-7
clone size: NA
V gene: TRBV4-3

CDR3 protein: CASSPNSGNTIYF
J gene: TRBJ1-3
clone size: NA
V gene: TRBV6-5

CDR3 protein: CARPSDRANYGYTF
J gene: TRBJ1-2
clone size: NA
V gene: TRBV6-4

CDR3 protein: CASSPQAAGGLGEQFF
J gene: TRBJ2-1
clone size: few
V gene: TRBV7-2

CDR3 protein: CASSAPGLALSDTQYF
J gene: TRBJ2-3
clone size: NA
V gene: TRBV11-3

CDR3 protein: CASSLSQNNQPQHF
J gene: TRBJ1-5
clone size: NA
V gene: TRBV27

CDR3 protein: CASSYVVMNEQFF
J gene: TRBJ2-1
clone size: NA
V gene: TRBV6-2/TRBV6-3

CDR3 protein: CASSLDRGQGYTF
J gene: TRBJ1-2
clone size: once
V gene: TRBV7-6

CDR3 protein: CASTSDRYYGYTF
J gene: TRBJ1-2
clone size: NA
V gene: TRBV12-3/TRBV12-4

CDR3 protein: CASSEAPGSPLHF
J gene: TRBJ1-6
clone size: NA
V gene: TRBV2

CDR3 protein: CSVAPWPLGSGYTF
J gene: TRBJ1-2
clone size: NA
V gene: TRBV29-1

CDR3 protein: CASSIKGLGLQETQYF
J gene: TRBJ2-5
clone size: NA
V gene: TRBV19

CDR3 protein: CAISDPSGGAWNEQFF
J gene: TRBJ2-1
clone size: NA
V gene: TRBV10-3

CDR3 protein: CAWSVSGGSTDTQYF
J gene: TRBJ2-3
clone size: NA
V gene: TRBV30

CDR3 protein: CASSQVAGGYYEQYF
J gene: TRBJ2-7
clone size: NA
V gene: TRBV3-1/TRBV3-2

CDR3 protein: CASSDSGGRNTIYF
J gene: TRBJ1-3
clone size: NA
V gene: TRBV2

CDR3 protein: CASTGTKNIQYF
J gene: TRBJ2-4
clone size: NA
V gene: TRBV6-5

CDR3 protein: CASSFSIVNEQFF
J gene: TRBJ2-1
clone size: NA
V gene: TRBV5-1

CDR3 protein: CASSASGSSYNSPLHF
J gene: TRBJ1-6
clone size: NA
V gene: TRBV5-1

CDR3 protein: CASSTPAGTGGLTQYF
J gene: TRBJ2-3
clone size: NA
V gene: TRBV19

CDR3 protein: CASRGGRSYNEQFF
J gene: TRBJ2-1
clone size: NA
V gene: TRBV6-5

CDR3 protein: CASSLSSGGTDTQYF
J gene: TRBJ2-3
clone size: NA
V gene: TRBV7-2

CDR3 protein: CASSFPSYGYTF
J gene: TRBJ1-2
clone size: NA
V gene: TRBV7-2

CDR3 protein: CSLGRYGYTF
J gene: TRBJ1-2
clone size: NA
V gene: TRBV20-1

CDR3 protein: CASSQGRIYGYTF
J gene: TRBJ1-2
clone size: NA
V gene: TRBV3-1/TRBV3-2

CDR3 protein: CASSQQGARNSPLHF
J gene: TRBJ1-6
clone size: NA
V gene: TRBV14

CDR3 protein: CASSYHRDRGNYGYTF
J gene: TRBJ1-2
clone size: once
V gene: TRBV6-2/TRBV6-3

CDR3 protein: CASSRGGGTDTQYF
J gene: TRBJ2-3
clone size: NA
V gene: TRBV11-2

CDR3 protein: CASRPGQGYEQYF
J gene: TRBJ2-7
clone size: NA
V gene: TRBV12-3/TRBV12-4

CDR3 protein: CASRTPSSGANVLTF
J gene: TRBJ2-6
clone size: few
V gene: TRBV28

CDR3 protein: CASRAPEGQGGNSPLHF
J gene: TRBJ1-6
clone size: NA
V gene: TRBV3-1/TRBV3-2

CDR3 protein: CASSWSLVGANVLTF
J gene: TRBJ2-6
clone size: NA
V gene: TRBV5-6

CDR3 protein: CASSHHQGTAAREKLFF
J gene: TRBJ1-4
clone size: NA
V gene: TRBV4-3

CDR3 protein: CASSRGSGVTEAFF
J gene: TRBJ1-1
clone size: once
V gene: TRBV27

CDR3 protein: CASSQGGTGRTSNQPQHF
J gene: TRBJ1-5
clone size: NA
V gene: TRBV3-1/TRBV3-2

CDR3 protein: CASTQGTGGGEKLFF
J gene: TRBJ1-4
clone size: few
V gene: TRBV2

CDR3 protein: CASSSTPYRYKGPNQPQHF
J gene: TRBJ1-5
clone size: NA
V gene: TRBV6-2/TRBV6-3

CDR3 protein: CASSQDVRGSPLHF
J gene: TRBJ1-6
clone size: NA
V gene: TRBV4-2